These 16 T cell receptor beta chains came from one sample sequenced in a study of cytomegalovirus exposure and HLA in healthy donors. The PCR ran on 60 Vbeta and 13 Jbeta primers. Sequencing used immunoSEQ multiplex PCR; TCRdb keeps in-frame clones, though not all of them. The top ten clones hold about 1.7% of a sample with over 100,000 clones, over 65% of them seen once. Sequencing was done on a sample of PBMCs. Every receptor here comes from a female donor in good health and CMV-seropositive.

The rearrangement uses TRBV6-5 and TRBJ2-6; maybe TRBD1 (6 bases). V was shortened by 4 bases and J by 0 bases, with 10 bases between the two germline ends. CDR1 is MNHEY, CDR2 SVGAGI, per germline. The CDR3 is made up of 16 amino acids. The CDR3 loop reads CASSSGQLSGANVLTF. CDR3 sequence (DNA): TGTGCCAGCAGTTCGGGACAACTCTCTGGGGCCAACGTCCTGACTTTC.

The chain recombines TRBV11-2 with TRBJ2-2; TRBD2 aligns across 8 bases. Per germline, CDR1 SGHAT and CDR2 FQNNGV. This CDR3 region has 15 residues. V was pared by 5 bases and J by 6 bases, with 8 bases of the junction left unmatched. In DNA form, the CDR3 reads TGTGCCAGCAGCCCACTAAAGGGACTAGCCGGGGAGCTGTTTTTT. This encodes CASSPLKGLAGELFF.

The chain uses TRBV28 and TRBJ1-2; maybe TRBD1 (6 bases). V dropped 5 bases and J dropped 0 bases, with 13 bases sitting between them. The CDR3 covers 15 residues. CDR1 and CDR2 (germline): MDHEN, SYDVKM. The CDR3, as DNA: TGTGCCAGCAGTCAGACAGGTCTAGCTAACTATGGCTACACCTTC. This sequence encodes CASSQTGLANYGYTF.

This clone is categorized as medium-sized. CDR3 in amino acids: CASSAGQVQETQYF. In DNA form, the CDR3 reads TGTGCCAGCAGCGCGGGACAGGTACAAGAGACCCAGTACTTC. V is TRBV2 and J is TRBJ2-5; 8 bases are a match to TRBD1. Germline-derived CDR1 and CDR2 are SNHLY and FYNNEI. Trimming took 6 bases from V and 2 from J; bases not matched to a gene: 5. The CDR3 extends over 14 amino acids.

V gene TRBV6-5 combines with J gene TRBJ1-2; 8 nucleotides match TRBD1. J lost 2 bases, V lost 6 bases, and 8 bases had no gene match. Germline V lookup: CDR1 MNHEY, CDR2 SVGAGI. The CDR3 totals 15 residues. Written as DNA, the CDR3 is TGTGCCAGCAGCTCAATCAGGGGGCGAAACTATGGCTACACCTTC. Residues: CASSSIRGRNYGYTF.

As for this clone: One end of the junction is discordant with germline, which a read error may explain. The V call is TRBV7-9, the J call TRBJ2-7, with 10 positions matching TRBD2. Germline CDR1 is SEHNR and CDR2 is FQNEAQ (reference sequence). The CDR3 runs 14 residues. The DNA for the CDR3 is TGTTCCAGCAGCAGAGCGGGGGGGCTGTACGAGCAGTACTTC. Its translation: CSSSRAGGLYEQYF.

The CDR3 protein is CASSPDRVSTDTQYF. The DNA for the CDR3 is TGCGCCAGCAGCCCAGACAGGGTTAGCACAGATACGCAGTATTTT. V is TRBV5-1 and J is TRBJ2-3, with TRBD1 identical over 7 bases. Germline V CDR1 and CDR2: SGHRS, YFSETQ. This CDR3 has 15 amino acids. Losses at the gene ends were 4 bases for V and 0 bases for J; bases not matched to a gene: 5.

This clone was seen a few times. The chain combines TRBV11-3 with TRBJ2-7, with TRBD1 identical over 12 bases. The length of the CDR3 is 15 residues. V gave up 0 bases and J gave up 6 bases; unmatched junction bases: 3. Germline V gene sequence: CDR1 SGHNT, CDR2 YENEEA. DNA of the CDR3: TGTGCCAGCAGCTTAGATCGGGACAGGGGGCGCGAGCAGTACTTC. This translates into CASSLDRDRGREQYF.

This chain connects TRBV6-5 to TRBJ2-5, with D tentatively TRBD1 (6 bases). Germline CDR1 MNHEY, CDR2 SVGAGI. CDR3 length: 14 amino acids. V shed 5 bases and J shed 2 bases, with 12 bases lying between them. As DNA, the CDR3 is TGTGCCAGCAGTCCGGGACACCTTCAAGAGACCCAGTACTTC. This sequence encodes CASSPGHLQETQYF.

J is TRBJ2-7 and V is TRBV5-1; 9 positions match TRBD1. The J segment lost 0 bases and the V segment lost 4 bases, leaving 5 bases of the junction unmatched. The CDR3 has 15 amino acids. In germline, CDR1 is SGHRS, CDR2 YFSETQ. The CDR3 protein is CASSTGQGLSYEQYF. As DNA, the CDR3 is TGCGCCAGCAGCACGGGACAGGGCCTCTCCTACGAGCAGTACTTC.

CDR3 residues: CASSETPTGRTEAFF. Here the CDR3 DNA reads TGTGCCAGCAGTGAGACTCCGACAGGTCGGACTGAAGCTTTCTTT. This chain connects TRBV6-6 to TRBJ1-1, with a tentative D call TRBD1 (6 bases). This CDR3 spans 15 amino acids. V was shortened by 5 bases and J by 5 bases, with 18 bases between the two germline ends. Germline assignment: CDR1 MNHNY and CDR2 SVGAGI (reference sequence).

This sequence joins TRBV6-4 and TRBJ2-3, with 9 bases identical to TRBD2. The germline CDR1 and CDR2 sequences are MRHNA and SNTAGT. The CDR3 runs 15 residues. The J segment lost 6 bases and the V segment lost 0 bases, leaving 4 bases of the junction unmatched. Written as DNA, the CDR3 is TGTGCCAGCAGTGACTCAGCGGGAGGCCGGGATACGCAGTATTTT. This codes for CASSDSAGGRDTQYF.

CDR3 residues: CASPLGGSASTDTQYF. Written as DNA, the CDR3 is TGTGCCAGTCCTCTGGGTGGTAGCGCGTCCACAGATACGCAGTATTTT. The J gene is TRBJ2-3, the V gene TRBV2, with D perhaps matching TRBD2 (5 bases). The CDR3 is 16 residues long. V lost 9 bases and J lost 2, with 21 bases in between. CDR1 is SNHLY and CDR2 is FYNNEI in the germline V gene.

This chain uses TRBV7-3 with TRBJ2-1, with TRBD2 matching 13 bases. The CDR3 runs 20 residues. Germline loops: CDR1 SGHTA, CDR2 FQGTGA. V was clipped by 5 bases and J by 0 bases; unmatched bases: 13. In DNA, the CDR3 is TGTGCCAGCAGCCAACTCCCGGGACTAGCGGGGCCGAGCTCCTACAATGAGCAGTTCTTC. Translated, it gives CASSQLPGLAGPSSYNEQFF.

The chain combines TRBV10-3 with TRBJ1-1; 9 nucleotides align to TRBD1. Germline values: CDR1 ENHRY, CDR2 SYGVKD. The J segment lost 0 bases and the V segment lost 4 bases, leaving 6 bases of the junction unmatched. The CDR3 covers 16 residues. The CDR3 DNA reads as TGTGCCATCAGTGGGGGACAGGGCGGTATGAACACTGAAGCTTTCTTT. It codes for CAISGGQGGMNTEAFF.

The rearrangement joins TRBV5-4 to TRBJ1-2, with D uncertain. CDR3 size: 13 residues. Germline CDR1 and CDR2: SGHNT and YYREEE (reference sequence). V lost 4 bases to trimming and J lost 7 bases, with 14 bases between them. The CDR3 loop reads CASSLERVGGYTF. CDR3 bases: TGTGCCAGCAGCCTGGAGAGGGTTGGTGGCTACACCTTC.